Presented here are 4 T cell receptor beta chains from one specimen sequenced in a study of tumor-infiltrating lymphocytes in oesophageal squamous cell carcinoma. TCRdb ran MiXCR on the PCR reads and lists one entry per CDR3 protein. In the table there are roughly 6,800 distinct CDR3 sequences, approximately 14% of which are singletons. The sample comprised esophageal tumor tissue. The receptors derive from a male donor with esophageal squamous cell carcinoma.

This clonotype was counted at least ten times. The V call is TRBV10-3, the J call TRBJ1-5; 9 bases match TRBD1. There are 15 residues in the CDR3. Germline trimming cut 4 bases from V and 5 bases from J; bases unmatched to any gene: 6. The germline CDR1 and CDR2 sequences are ENHRY and SYGVKD. The CDR3 nucleotides are TGTGCCATCAGTGGCGGGACAGGGAACTATCAGCCCCAGCATTTT. It translates to CAISGGTGNYQPQHF.

This clonotype was picked up many times. V and J are TRBV19 and TRBJ2-6; TRBD2 aligns across 7 bases. Germline V CDR1 and CDR2: LNHDA, SQIVND (reference sequence). The CDR3 has 15 amino acids. Germline trimming cut 9 bases from V and 4 bases from J; bases unmatched to any gene: 9. CDR3 protein: CASAGEGTGANVLTF. The CDR3 DNA is TGTGCCAGCGCCGGGGAGGGGACCGGGGCCAACGTCCTGACTTTC.

This clonotype appeared many times. The chain couples TRBV6-1 to TRBJ1-2; perhaps TRBD1 as D (6 bases). V was pared by 4 bases and J by 7 bases, with 16 bases between. The CDR3 has 14 amino acids. From germline, CDR1 is MNHNS and CDR2 SASEGT. CDR3 protein: CASSVRGGAGGYTF. The DNA for the CDR3 is TGTGCCAGCAGTGTCCGCGGGGGGGCTGGTGGCTACACCTTC.

The table lists this clonotype with many counts. The chain couples TRBV6-1 to TRBJ2-5, with D perhaps being TRBD1 or TRBD2 (6 bases each). The CDR3 runs 14 residues. Germline assignment: CDR1 MNHNS and CDR2 SASEGT. V was clipped by 2 bases and J by 11 bases, with 18 bases between them. The CDR3 region is CASSEWTGANEQYF. The CDR3 DNA is TGTGCCAGCAGTGAATGGACGGGGGCTAATGAGCAGTACTTC.